Presented here are 32 T cell receptor beta chains from one specimen sequenced in a study of T cells in Graves' hyperthyroidism and ophthalmopathy (dated by TCRdb to the late 2010s). Library preparation employed multiplex PCR. Sequencing relied on an Illumina HiSeq 2000. TCR beta CDR3 regions were amplified from RNA transcripts. The TCR CDR3 was subjected to a first round of RT-PCR using the HTBI primer set and the Qiagen OneStep RT-PCR kit. TCRdb trimmed the raw reads at Q25, called clones with MiXCR and kept productive beta chains. Each CDR3 protein appears once, grouped with its most common genes and DNA. Within this sample are hundreds of thousands of distinct CDR3 sequences, with roughly 22% of them counted one time only. The top ten hold under 55% of the sample. Sample: blood. The receptors were sampled from a woman between 65 and 79 years old with Graves' ophthalmopathy.

The chain links TRBV6-1 to TRBJ2-2; tentatively, D is TRBD2 (6 bases). Trimming stripped 5 bases from V and 5 bases from J, with 18 bases between. The CDR3 extends over 16 amino acids. The germline gives CDR1 MNHNS, CDR2 SASEGT. CDR3 amino acids: CASSYSPNSGTGELFF. CDR3 sequence (DNA): TGTGCCAGCAGTTACTCACCCAACAGCGGGACCGGGGAGCTGTTTTTT.

The chain combines TRBV7-2 with TRBJ1-1, with a possible D match to TRBD1 (5 bases). The germline V gene encodes CDR1 SGHTA and CDR2 FQGNSA. V lost 1 base and J 5 bases, leaving 17 bases between the germline ends. The length of the CDR3 is 16 residues. CDR3 sequence (DNA): TGTGCCAGCAGCTTAGGGGGGGAGGGTAAGGAGACTGAAGCTTTCTTT. Translation: CASSLGGEGKETEAFF.

The V gene is TRBV13, the J gene TRBJ2-3; 12 nucleotides align to TRBD2. The CDR3 loop spans 16 amino acids. The V segment lost 5 bases and the J segment 2 bases; nucleotides outside the gene matches: 5. The germline V gene has CDR1 PRHDT and CDR2 FYEKMQ (reference sequence). CDR3 sequence reads: CASSRGLAGYTDTQYF. The CDR3 DNA follows: TGTGCCAGCAGCCGGGGACTAGCGGGCTACACAGATACGCAGTATTTT.

V is TRBV28 and J is TRBJ1-3, with D hard to call. This CDR3 has 15 amino acids. Trimming pared 6 bases from V and 0 bases from J, leaving 12 bases between. The germline V gene encodes CDR1 MDHEN and CDR2 SYDVKM. CDR3 residues: CASSWARYSGNTIYF. The DNA of the CDR3 is TGTGCCAGCAGCTGGGCGCGTTACTCTGGAAACACCATATATTTT.

This clonotype was counted only a few times. V gene TRBV29-1 combines with J gene TRBJ2-7; D perhaps matches TRBD1 (7 bases). V lost 3 bases and J 5 bases, leaving 11 bases between the germline ends. Germline loops: CDR1 SQVTM, CDR2 ANQGSEA. There are 12 residues in the CDR3. The CDR3 sequence is CSVDQGGNEQYF. The CDR3 nucleotides read TGCAGCGTTGACCAGGGGGGTAACGAGCAGTACTTC.

The DNA of the CDR3 is TGCAGTGCCAGTGACGACGGAGGAAACACCATATATTTT. It is translated as CSASDDGGNTIYF. The rearrangement uses TRBV20-1 and TRBJ1-3; D is unclear. Germline lookup yields CDR1 DFQATT and CDR2 SNEGSKA (reference sequence). The CDR3 runs 13 residues. V was pared by 6 bases and J by 4 bases, with 13 bases between.

This clonotype was seen a handful of times. This may be a read error, as it is one base from a much larger clone. As the CDR3 is not closed by the conserved phenylalanine or tryptophan, this likely results from a read error. The chain employs TRBV7-2 and TRBJ1-1; D possibly corresponds to TRBD1 (6 bases). Germline CDR1 reads SGHTA; CDR2 reads FQGNSA. The CDR3 runs 15 residues. The V and J ends lost 5 bases and 1 base respectively, with 14 bases between them. This chain's CDR3 is CASSLQGGANTEAFL. The CDR3 DNA reads as TGTGCCAGCAGCCTCCAAGGGGGGGCGAACACTGAAGCTTTCCTT.

The chain couples TRBV5-1 to TRBJ2-1; 11 nucleotides line up with TRBD2. This CDR3 has 17 amino acids. V lost 4 bases to trimming and J lost 1 base; unmatched junction nucleotides: 7. The germline V gene encodes CDR1 SGHRS and CDR2 YFSETQ. The CDR3: CASSPEVAGGSYNEQFF. CDR3 DNA: TGCGCCAGCAGCCCGGAAGTAGCGGGAGGGTCCTACAATGAGCAGTTCTTC.

In the case of this clonotype: An end of the junction does not agree with germline; a read error may underlie this. The chain has TRBV20-1 and TRBJ1-2; D gene uncertain. The CDR3 sequence is 12 residues long. Germline CDR1 is DFQATT and CDR2 is SNEGSKA (reference sequence). The CDR3 reads CSTSSLGDGYTF. The CDR3 DNA sequence: TGCAGTACTAGTTCGCTTGGTGATGGCTACACCTTC.

In its sample, this clonotype was seen a few times. This sequence joins TRBV10-3 and TRBJ1-1; D is unclear. Germline CDR1 reads ENHRY; CDR2 reads SYGVKD. Trimming took 8 bases from V and 0 from J, leaving 13 bases between them. This CDR3 is 14 amino acids long. In DNA form, the CDR3 reads TGTGCCATCGCTACGGACCGTTTGAACACTGAAGCTTTCTTT. Translating it yields CAIATDRLNTEAFF.

The chain recombines TRBV12-3 or TRBV12-4 with TRBJ2-7; D remains ambiguous. V lost 4 bases to trimming and J lost 5 bases, with 9 bases between them. The CDR3 runs 12 residues. In DNA form, the CDR3 reads TGTGCCAGCAGTTCCCTCTGGGACGAGCAGTACTTC. Protein: CASSSLWDEQYF.

Many counts were recorded for this clonotype. This chain joins TRBV2 and TRBJ1-4; no clear D. The V gene lost 3 bases and the J gene lost 8 bases, with 4 bases spanning the gap. The length of the CDR3 is 11 residues. CDR1 is SNHLY, CDR2 FYNNEI, per germline. The CDR3 spells CASSDGEKLFF. The CDR3 DNA reads as TGTGCCAGCAGTGATGGGGAAAAACTGTTTTTT. The full variable domain, rest sourced from reference TRBV2 and TRBJ1-4, is EPEVTQTPSHQVTQMGQEVILRCVPISNHLYFYWYRQILGQKVEFLVSFYNNEISEKSEIFDDQFSVERPDGSNFTLKIRSTKLEDSAMYFCASSDGEKLFFGSGTQLSVL.

This clonotype occurred many times. The genes are TRBV19 and TRBJ2-1, with 7 positions matching TRBD1. Germline V CDR1 and CDR2: LNHDA, SQIVND (reference sequence). V was clipped by 6 bases and J by 4 bases; unmatched bases: 3. CDR3 length: 13 residues. The CDR3 DNA reads TGTGCCAGTAGCGGGACAGCTTACAATGAGCAGTTCTTC. Translation gives CASSGTAYNEQFF.

This clonotype showed up just a few times. The chain is built from TRBV19 and TRBJ2-5; 9 nucleotides match TRBD1. The V gene end was trimmed by 5 bases and the J gene end by 4 bases; junction bases not matched to a gene: 11. Germline CDR1 and CDR2: LNHDA and SQIVND (reference sequence). The CDR3 sequence is 16 residues long. The CDR3 DNA sequence: TGTGCCAGTAGTCTGACCGGGACAGGGCTAAGAGAGACCCAGTACTTC. Translated, it gives CASSLTGTGLRETQYF.

Here the CDR3 DNA reads TGTGCCAGCAGCTTTGGGCAGGGGGCAGGAGCGGAGACCCAGTACTTC. This encodes CASSFGQGAGAETQYF. The gene calls are TRBV7-9 and TRBJ2-5; TRBD1 aligns across 8 bases. From germline, CDR1 is SEHNR and CDR2 FQNEAQ (reference sequence). Trimming took 3 bases from V and 5 from J; bases not matched to a gene: 11. The CDR3 length is 16 residues.

This clonotype was found a few times. The genes are TRBV5-4 and TRBJ2-7; 9 nucleotides line up with TRBD1. Looked up from germline, CDR1 is SGHNT and CDR2 is YYREEE (reference sequence). The V and J ends lost 0 bases and 7 bases, in that order; junction bases with no gene match: 5. There are 14 residues in the CDR3. The CDR3 coding sequence is TGTGCCAGCAGCTTGGAACAGGGGGCTTGGGAGCAGTACTTC. It translates to CASSLEQGAWEQYF.

The CDR3 sequence is CASSEGGWSYNEQFF. The CDR3 nucleotides are TGTGCCAGCAGTGAGGGAGGGTGGTCCTACAATGAGCAGTTCTTC. The V call is TRBV6-1, the J call TRBJ2-1; TRBD2 aligns across 7 bases. From germline, CDR1 is MNHNS and CDR2 SASEGT. J lost 1 base, V lost 3 bases, and 3 bases had no gene match. The CDR3 runs 15 residues.

V is TRBV14 and J is TRBJ1-1, with a weak D call TRBD1 (5 bases). With 5 bases removed from V and 1 base from J, the gap between germline ends came to 11 bases. There are 14 residues in the CDR3. Germline V CDR1 and CDR2: SGHDN, FVKESK. In DNA form, the CDR3 reads TGTGCCAGCAGCTATAGACAGAGGAACACTGAAGCTTTCTTT. This codes for CASSYRQRNTEAFF.

This clonotype was detected many times. The chain combines TRBV12-3 or TRBV12-4 with TRBJ2-7, with D tentatively TRBD1 (6 bases). The CDR3 is 14 residues long. V was cut by 6 bases and J by 1 base, with 13 bases left in between. CDR3 coding DNA: TGTGCCAGCAGCGATCAACAGGGATCCTACGAGCAGTACTTC. This gives the protein CASSDQQGSYEQYF.

J is TRBJ1-1 and V is TRBV3-1, with D tentatively TRBD1 (6 bases). CDR1 is LGHDT and CDR2 is YNNKEL in the germline V gene (reference sequence). V lost 4 bases and J lost 7, with 16 bases in between. CDR3 length: 14 amino acids. This CDR3 is CASSPDSGRREAFF. In DNA, the CDR3 is TGTGCCAGCAGCCCGGACAGCGGCCGACGTGAAGCTTTCTTT.

A few counts support this clonotype. The chain combines TRBV12-3 or TRBV12-4 with TRBJ2-5; 7 positions agree with TRBD1. The CDR3 spans 14 residues. V shed 2 bases and J 5 bases; nucleotides not matched to a gene: 5. CDR3: CASSLRNRGETQYF. The DNA for the CDR3 is TGTGCCAGCAGTTTAAGGAACAGGGGCGAGACCCAGTACTTC.

This clonotype was found a few times. The chain recombines TRBV28 with TRBJ1-2, with 7 nucleotides matching TRBD1. Trimming at V came to 2 bases and at J to 3 bases, leaving 9 bases not matched to a gene. The germline V gene encodes CDR1 MDHEN and CDR2 SYDVKM. The CDR3 runs 16 residues. The CDR3 protein is CASSLPDRVKDYGYTF. The CDR3 DNA follows: TGTGCCAGCAGTTTACCCGACAGGGTGAAAGACTATGGCTACACCTTC.

This clonotype was observed a handful of times. The chain is built from TRBV6-1 and TRBJ1-2, with D possibly matching TRBD1 (5 bases). From germline, CDR1 is MNHNS and CDR2 SASEGT. The CDR3 is 14 amino acids. Trimming pared 5 bases from V and 6 bases from J, leaving 16 bases between. The CDR3 is CASSQGARTNGYTF. CDR3 in DNA: TGTGCCAGCAGTCAGGGCGCCAGAACCAATGGCTACACCTTC.

This clonotype was counted at least ten times. This chain links TRBV12-3 or TRBV12-4 with TRBJ1-1; D might be TRBD1 (5 bases). Trimming took off 5 bases at V and 1 base at J, with 14 bases between the two ends. The CDR3 sequence is 15 residues long. The CDR3 loop reads CASSDPGTGNTEAFF. CDR3 nucleotide sequence: TGTGCCAGCAGTGACCCCGGGACGGGGAACACTGAAGCTTTCTTT.

This clonotype was detected a few times. The chain joins TRBV20-1 to TRBJ1-1; no definite D call. Germline lookup yields CDR1 DFQATT and CDR2 SNEGSKA (reference sequence). Trimming shortened V by 4 bases and J by 2 bases, and 20 bases separated the two germline ends. This CDR3 contains 16 residues. The CDR3 spells CSATQNLIRRNTEAFF. The CDR3 coding sequence is TGCAGTGCTACCCAAAACCTCATCCGCCGAAACACTGAAGCTTTCTTT.

The rearrangement links TRBV6-5 to TRBJ2-7; 9 bases line up with TRBD2. The J segment lost 7 bases and the V segment lost 0 bases, leaving 7 bases of the junction unmatched. Germline V CDR1 and CDR2: MNHEY, SVGAGI. The CDR3 totals 15 residues. The CDR3 protein is CASSYSLSGSREQYF. CDR3 DNA: TGTGCCAGCAGTTACTCCCTTAGCGGGAGTCGGGAGCAGTACTTC.

The rearrangement links TRBV30 to TRBJ1-2; D is ambiguous. This CDR3 contains 14 residues. Germline values: CDR1 GTSNPN, CDR2 SVGIG (reference sequence). Trimming stripped 4 bases from V and 7 bases from J, with 19 bases between. The CDR3 coding sequence is TGTGCCTGGACGTTTGAACTAAAATCGGGTGGCTACACCTTC. Its translation is CAWTFELKSGGYTF.

Turning to this clonotype: Because the CDR3 is missing its conserved closing phenylalanine or tryptophan, this is likely a read error. The chain has TRBV20-1 and TRBJ1-1, with 9 bases that match TRBD1. V dropped 0 bases and J dropped 5; count of bases not matched to a gene: 4. The CDR3 has 14 residues. Germline V gene data show CDR1 as DFQATT and CDR2 as SNEGSKA (reference sequence). CDR3 region: CSAREGTGWTEAFL. The CDR3 nucleotides are TGCAGTGCTAGAGAGGGGACAGGGTGGACTGAAGCTTTCCTT.

This clonotype was recorded many times. The chain carries TRBV6-1 and TRBJ2-7; D remains unclear. The CDR3 length is 13 residues. Germline CDR1 is MNHNS and CDR2 is SASEGT. The V and J ends lost 3 bases and 2 bases respectively, with 8 bases between them. The CDR3 DNA sequence: TGTGCCAGCAGTGAGGCCCCAACCTACGAGCAGTACTTC. Translation gives CASSEAPTYEQYF.

CDR3 coding DNA: TGTGCCAGCAGCCGAACTCAATACGAGCAGTACTTC. Encoded protein: CASSRTQYEQYF. The V call is TRBV4-2, the J call TRBJ2-7; unclear D gene. Germline V lookup: CDR1 LGHNA, CDR2 YNFKEQ. The CDR3 length is 12 residues. The ends were cut back, 4 bases at V and 4 bases at J, with 8 bases in the middle.

This clonotype appeared a few times. The chain links TRBV6-1 to TRBJ2-7; maybe TRBD1 (5 bases). Trimming shortened V by 5 bases and J by 3 bases, and 14 bases separated the two germline ends. This CDR3 contains 14 residues. The germline V gene has CDR1 MNHNS and CDR2 SASEGT. CDR3 coding DNA: TGTGCCAGCAGTTTGGGTCGCCAGGGCTACGAGCAGTACTTC. Protein sequence: CASSLGRQGYEQYF.

Concerning this clonotype: The junction departs from germline at one end; a sequencing error may be responsible. This rearrangement joins TRBV3-1 to TRBJ2-2; perhaps TRBD1 as D (5 bases). The V gene's germline CDR1 is LGHDT and CDR2 YNNKEL (reference sequence). This CDR3 contains 12 residues. The CDR3: CAGSLGPGELFF. CDR3 nucleotide sequence: TGTGCCGGCAGCCTGGGGCCCGGGGAGCTGTTTTTT. Variable domain in full (rest from reference TRBV3-1 and TRBJ2-2): DTAVSQTPKYLVTQMGNDKSIKCEQNLGHDTMYWYKQDSKKFLKIMFSYNNKELIINETVPNRFSPKSPDKAHLNLHINSLELGDSAVYFCAGSLGPGELFFGEGSRLTVL.